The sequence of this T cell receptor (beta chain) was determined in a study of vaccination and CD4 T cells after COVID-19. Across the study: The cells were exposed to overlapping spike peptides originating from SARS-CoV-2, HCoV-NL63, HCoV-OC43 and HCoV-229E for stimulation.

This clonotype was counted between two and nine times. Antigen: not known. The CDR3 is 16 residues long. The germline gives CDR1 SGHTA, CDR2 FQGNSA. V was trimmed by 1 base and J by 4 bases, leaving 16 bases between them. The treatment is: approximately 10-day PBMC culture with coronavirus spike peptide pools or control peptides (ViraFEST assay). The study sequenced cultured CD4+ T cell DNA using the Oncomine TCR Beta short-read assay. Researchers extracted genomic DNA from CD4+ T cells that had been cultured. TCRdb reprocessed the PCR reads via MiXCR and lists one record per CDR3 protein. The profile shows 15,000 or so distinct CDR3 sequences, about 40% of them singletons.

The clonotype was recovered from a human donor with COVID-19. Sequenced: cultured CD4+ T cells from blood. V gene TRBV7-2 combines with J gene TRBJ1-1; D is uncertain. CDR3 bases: TGTGCCAGCAGCTTAGAGGCGGGCAGCCCCTCCACTGAAGCTTTCTTT. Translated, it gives CASSLEAGSPSTEAFF. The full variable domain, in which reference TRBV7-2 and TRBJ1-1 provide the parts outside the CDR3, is GAGVSQSPSNKVTEKGKDVELRCDPISGHTALYWYRQSLGQGLEFLIYFQGNSAPDKSGLPSDRFSAERTGGSVSTLTIQRTQQEDSAVYLCASSLEAGSPSTEAFFGQGTRLTVV.